These T cell receptor beta chains were read from a single sample in a study of blood T cell repertoires in COVID-19. Sequencing used immunoSEQ multiplex PCR; TCRdb keeps in-frame clones, though not all of them. The sample contains some 390,000 clones, more than 85% of which appear only once. The sequenced material came from peripheral blood. Source of these receptors: a human donor in a cohort sampled during active COVID-19. CDR3s include the opening cysteine and the closing phenylalanine or tryptophan. Each record gives: CDR3 DNA, CDR3 protein, D gene, J gene, clone size, V gene. A D gene is named only where the DNA matches it firmly. Clone size is given for some rows only: seen once, a few or many times, or a class if the clone is expanded.

CDR3nt: TGCGCCAGCAGTGAGTCCAAAGATACGCAGTATTTT
CDR3aa: CASSESKDTQYF
d_gene: NA
j_gene: TRBJ2-3
abundance: once
v_gene: TRBV10-2

CDR3nt: TGTGCCAGCAGTTTAAGGAAAGCGGGTTCGGTGGGCTCCTATAATTCACCCCTCCACTTT
CDR3aa: CASSLRKAGSVGSYNSPLHF
d_gene: NA
j_gene: TRBJ1-6
abundance: NA
v_gene: TRBV28

CDR3nt: TGTGCCAGTAGTATCTCGGGACAGAACACTGAAGCTTTCTTT
CDR3aa: CASSISGQNTEAFF
d_gene: NA
j_gene: TRBJ1-1
abundance: once
v_gene: TRBV19

CDR3nt: TGTGCCTGGAGTCACAGGGAGATTGCAACTAATGAAAAACTGTTTTTT
CDR3aa: CAWSHREIATNEKLFF
d_gene: NA
j_gene: TRBJ1-4
abundance: NA
v_gene: TRBV30

CDR3nt: TGCGCCAGCAGCTTGGGCCCCGCCAGGGGAGACCCAGCTAACTATGGCTACACCTTC
CDR3aa: CASSLGPARGDPANYGYTF
d_gene: NA
j_gene: TRBJ1-2
abundance: NA
v_gene: TRBV5-1

CDR3nt: TGCGCCAGCAGCCCGGGGGATGGGGCCAACGTCCTGACTTTC
CDR3aa: CASSPGDGANVLTF
d_gene: NA
j_gene: TRBJ2-6
abundance: NA
v_gene: TRBV4-1

CDR3nt: TGTGCCAGCAGTGGGGAACTAACTAGGAAGTTATCGGGTGAGCAGTTCTTC
CDR3aa: CASSGELTRKLSGEQFF
d_gene: NA
j_gene: TRBJ2-1
abundance: NA
v_gene: TRBV21-1

CDR3nt: TGTGCCACCAGCAGAACTACAGGGATCACTGAAGCTTTCTTT
CDR3aa: CATSRTTGITEAFF
d_gene: NA
j_gene: TRBJ1-1
abundance: NA
v_gene: TRBV15

CDR3nt: TGTGCCAGCAGCCTCCCCAGTTTGGGAGTTGGTGGAAACACCATATATTTT
CDR3aa: CASSLPSLGVGGNTIYF
d_gene: NA
j_gene: TRBJ1-3
abundance: NA
v_gene: TRBV4-2

CDR3nt: TGTGCCTGGAGTGTAAGCCCCGAGCAGTACTTC
CDR3aa: CAWSVSPEQYF
d_gene: NA
j_gene: TRBJ2-7
abundance: NA
v_gene: TRBV30

CDR3nt: TGTGCCAGCAGTATCCGGGACAGGGGGCCCCGGAGCACTGAAGCTTTCTTT
CDR3aa: CASSIRDRGPRSTEAFF
d_gene: TRBD1
j_gene: TRBJ1-1
abundance: NA
v_gene: TRBV28

CDR3nt: TGTGCCAGCAGCTTCGTTCGGAGTGAGCAGTTCTTC
CDR3aa: CASSFVRSEQFF
d_gene: NA
j_gene: TRBJ2-1
abundance: NA
v_gene: TRBV5-6

CDR3nt: TGTGCCAGCAGTGGAGAACTGTTTAACACCTTC
CDR3aa: CASSGELFNTF
d_gene: NA
j_gene: TRBJ1-2
abundance: once
v_gene: TRBV2

CDR3nt: TGTGCCAGCAGTTCCGAGGCTAGCGGCGTCTACGAGCAGTACTTC
CDR3aa: CASSSEASGVYEQYF
d_gene: TRBD2
j_gene: TRBJ2-7
abundance: NA
v_gene: TRBV13

CDR3nt: TGTGCCACCGCGACTAGCGGGGGAGATGAGCAGTTCTTC
CDR3aa: CATATSGGDEQFF
d_gene: TRBD2
j_gene: TRBJ2-1
abundance: NA
v_gene: TRBV24-1

CDR3nt: TGTGCCAGTCAGTGGACAGCTCAAGGCAATCAGCCCCAGCATTTT
CDR3aa: CASQWTAQGNQPQHF
d_gene: NA
j_gene: TRBJ1-5
abundance: NA
v_gene: TRBV19

CDR3nt: TGTGCCAGCCGGTCTCTGGGAAACACCATATATTTT
CDR3aa: CASRSLGNTIYF
d_gene: NA
j_gene: TRBJ1-3
abundance: NA
v_gene: TRBV25-1

CDR3nt: TGCAGCGTTGAAGGGGGCGGGAACCCTGTGGTCTACACCTTC
CDR3aa: CSVEGGGNPVVYTF
d_gene: NA
j_gene: TRBJ1-2
abundance: NA
v_gene: TRBV29-1

CDR3nt: TGTGCCAGCAGCTCCACAGGGGCCGGGGAGCTGTTTTTT
CDR3aa: CASSSTGAGELFF
d_gene: TRBD1
j_gene: TRBJ2-2
abundance: NA
v_gene: TRBV5-8

CDR3nt: TGTGCCAGCAGCTTCCGGACAGGGGATAGCGATGAAGCTTTCTTT
CDR3aa: CASSFRTGDSDEAFF
d_gene: TRBD1
j_gene: TRBJ1-1
abundance: few
v_gene: TRBV7-8

CDR3nt: TGTGCCAGCAGCTCCGTTAGCACAGATACGCAGTATTTT
CDR3aa: CASSSVSTDTQYF
d_gene: NA
j_gene: TRBJ2-3
abundance: NA
v_gene: TRBV7-2

CDR3nt: TGTGCCAGCAGCTTGGATTCCGGTCAGCCCCAGCATTTT
CDR3aa: CASSLDSGQPQHF
d_gene: NA
j_gene: TRBJ1-5
abundance: once
v_gene: TRBV5-4

CDR3nt: TGCAGCGTGGGACTAGCGGGAGTGTCCTACAATGAGCAGTTCTTC
CDR3aa: CSVGLAGVSYNEQFF
d_gene: TRBD2
j_gene: TRBJ2-1
abundance: NA
v_gene: TRBV29-1

CDR3nt: TGCAGCGTTGAAATCCGGGACAGACGGAGCTATGGCTACACCTTC
CDR3aa: CSVEIRDRRSYGYTF
d_gene: TRBD1
j_gene: TRBJ1-2
abundance: once
v_gene: TRBV29-1

CDR3nt: TGCGCCAGCAGCCGTGGGCCGAACACTGAAGCTTTCTTT
CDR3aa: CASSRGPNTEAFF
d_gene: NA
j_gene: TRBJ1-1
abundance: few
v_gene: TRBV4-1

CDR3nt: TGCAGTGCTAGTTCAGGGAATCAGCCCCAGCATTTT
CDR3aa: CSASSGNQPQHF
d_gene: NA
j_gene: TRBJ1-5
abundance: few
v_gene: TRBV20-1

CDR3nt: TGTGCCAGCAGTGAAATGGTTCGTGAGGGTGCTTTCTTT
CDR3aa: CASSEMVREGAFF
d_gene: NA
j_gene: TRBJ1-1
abundance: few
v_gene: TRBV2

CDR3nt: TGTGCCAGCAGCGGTGGGGGGGCGTTTGGCTACACCTTC
CDR3aa: CASSGGGAFGYTF
d_gene: NA
j_gene: TRBJ1-2
abundance: NA
v_gene: TRBV5-5

CDR3nt: TGCGCCAGCAGCTTCGGAGACGAGACCCAGTACTTC
CDR3aa: CASSFGDETQYF
d_gene: NA
j_gene: TRBJ2-5
abundance: NA
v_gene: TRBV5-1

CDR3nt: TGTGCCAGCAGCTTACCAGGCACCGGGGAGCTGTTTTTT
CDR3aa: CASSLPGTGELFF
d_gene: NA
j_gene: TRBJ2-2
abundance: once
v_gene: TRBV7-3

CDR3nt: TGTGCCAGCAGTTACGGAGGGACAGACGAAAACATTCAGTACTTC
CDR3aa: CASSYGGTDENIQYF
d_gene: NA
j_gene: TRBJ2-4
abundance: NA
v_gene: TRBV6-5

CDR3nt: TGTGCCAGCAGCCTGCCTGGGGAGATCACCGGGGAGCTGTTTTTT
CDR3aa: CASSLPGEITGELFF
d_gene: NA
j_gene: TRBJ2-2
abundance: NA
v_gene: TRBV7-9

CDR3nt: TGTGCCAGCAGCCATAGCGGGGGGGCTACAGATACGCAGTATTTT
CDR3aa: CASSHSGGATDTQYF
d_gene: TRBD2
j_gene: TRBJ2-3
abundance: NA
v_gene: TRBV4-2

CDR3nt: TGTGCCAGCAGCTTTGCCGGGACAGGGGGCCGAAATGAGCAGTTCTTC
CDR3aa: CASSFAGTGGRNEQFF
d_gene: TRBD1
j_gene: TRBJ2-1
abundance: NA
v_gene: TRBV7-3

CDR3nt: TGTGCCATCAGGGAAACCGGGACAGGGTCCGGGGAGCTGTTTTTT
CDR3aa: CAIRETGTGSGELFF
d_gene: TRBD1
j_gene: TRBJ2-2
abundance: NA
v_gene: TRBV10-3

CDR3nt: TGTGCCAGCAGGAAACCCGACAGGGTACATCAGCCCCAGCATTTT
CDR3aa: CASRKPDRVHQPQHF
d_gene: TRBD1
j_gene: TRBJ1-5
abundance: NA
v_gene: TRBV11-2

CDR3nt: TGTGCCAGCAGCTTAGTACAGTGGAATGGATGGAATGAGCAGTTCTTC
CDR3aa: CASSLVQWNGWNEQFF
d_gene: NA
j_gene: TRBJ2-1
abundance: NA
v_gene: TRBV11-2

CDR3nt: TGTGCCAGCAGCCGACGACTCAATGGCTACACCTTC
CDR3aa: CASSRRLNGYTF
d_gene: NA
j_gene: TRBJ1-2
abundance: NA
v_gene: TRBV5-6

CDR3nt: TGTGCCAGCAGCTCCCTGTTGAGGGAAGCTTTCTTT
CDR3aa: CASSSLLREAFF
d_gene: NA
j_gene: TRBJ1-1
abundance: NA
v_gene: TRBV7-2

CDR3nt: TGTGCCAGCAGTTACGGCGGGACAGTAGAAGAGACCCAGTACTTC
CDR3aa: CASSYGGTVEETQYF
d_gene: NA
j_gene: TRBJ2-5
abundance: NA
v_gene: TRBV6-2/TRBV6-3

CDR3nt: TGCAGTGCTCCCGTAAACACTGAAGCTTTCTTT
CDR3aa: CSAPVNTEAFF
d_gene: NA
j_gene: TRBJ1-1
abundance: NA
v_gene: TRBV20-1

CDR3nt: TGTGCCAGCAGCCGGGACAGGGCTGCAACTAATGAAAAACTGTTTTTT
CDR3aa: CASSRDRAATNEKLFF
d_gene: TRBD1
j_gene: TRBJ1-4
abundance: few
v_gene: TRBV5-4

CDR3nt: TGTGCCAGTATAGGAATTGGGAGGACTGAAGCTTTCTTT
CDR3aa: CASIGIGRTEAFF
d_gene: NA
j_gene: TRBJ1-1
abundance: NA
v_gene: TRBV19

CDR3nt: TGTGCCAGCAGACCCATAACAGCTGTTAACTATGGCTACACCTTC
CDR3aa: CASRPITAVNYGYTF
d_gene: NA
j_gene: TRBJ1-2
abundance: once
v_gene: TRBV2

CDR3nt: TGTGCCAGCAGCCCCGGGACTAGTGACATCGGGGAGCTGTTTTTT
CDR3aa: CASSPGTSDIGELFF
d_gene: TRBD2
j_gene: TRBJ2-2
abundance: NA
v_gene: TRBV11-1

CDR3nt: TGTGCCAGCAGCCAAGACGGACAGGGGGGAGGGGATGAGCAGTTCTTC
CDR3aa: CASSQDGQGGGDEQFF
d_gene: TRBD1
j_gene: TRBJ2-1
abundance: NA
v_gene: TRBV3-1/TRBV3-2

CDR3nt: TGTGCCAGCAGTTACTCGGGAGAGTCTGGAAACACCATATATTTT
CDR3aa: CASSYSGESGNTIYF
d_gene: NA
j_gene: TRBJ1-3
abundance: NA
v_gene: TRBV6-5

CDR3nt: TGCGCCAGCAGGAGTGGACAGGGAGTAGGGGACACTGAAGCTTTCTTT
CDR3aa: CASRSGQGVGDTEAFF
d_gene: TRBD1
j_gene: TRBJ1-1
abundance: NA
v_gene: TRBV5-1

CDR3nt: TGTGCCAGCAGCGGGGGGACAGGGGTTTTGGCCGGGGAGCTGTTTTTT
CDR3aa: CASSGGTGVLAGELFF
d_gene: TRBD1
j_gene: TRBJ2-2
abundance: once
v_gene: TRBV5-5

CDR3nt: TGTGCCAGCAGCAGGGGCGGGAGCTCCTACGAGCAGTACTTC
CDR3aa: CASSRGGSSYEQYF
d_gene: TRBD2
j_gene: TRBJ2-7
abundance: NA
v_gene: TRBV11-2

CDR3nt: TGTGCCAGCAGCCAAGGGACAGGGGGGGAAAAACTGTTTTTT
CDR3aa: CASSQGTGGEKLFF
d_gene: TRBD1
j_gene: TRBJ1-4
abundance: NA
v_gene: TRBV4-2

CDR3nt: TGTGCCAGCAGCTTAATGGCGGGGAGCTCCTACAATGAGCAGTTCTTC
CDR3aa: CASSLMAGSSYNEQFF
d_gene: NA
j_gene: TRBJ2-1
abundance: NA
v_gene: TRBV7-2

CDR3nt: TGTGCCAGCAGGGTAGCGGGGGGCAATGAGCAGTTCTTC
CDR3aa: CASRVAGGNEQFF
d_gene: TRBD2
j_gene: TRBJ2-1
abundance: NA
v_gene: TRBV11-2

CDR3nt: TGTGCCAGCAGTGAAAGGACAGGGCAAAATAATTCACCCCTCCACTTT
CDR3aa: CASSERTGQNNSPLHF
d_gene: TRBD1
j_gene: TRBJ1-6
abundance: NA
v_gene: TRBV2

CDR3nt: TGCAGCGTGGGGGGGGCACGCAATCAGCCCCAGCATTTT
CDR3aa: CSVGGARNQPQHF
d_gene: NA
j_gene: TRBJ1-5
abundance: NA
v_gene: TRBV29-1

CDR3nt: TGTGCCAGCAGACCCATGACATTAAATTCACCCCTCCACTTT
CDR3aa: CASRPMTLNSPLHF
d_gene: NA
j_gene: TRBJ1-6
abundance: NA
v_gene: TRBV7-9

CDR3nt: TGTGCCAGTAGTATAGGAGTAGGAGACAGGGGTAATCAGCCCCAGCATTTT
CDR3aa: CASSIGVGDRGNQPQHF
d_gene: TRBD1
j_gene: TRBJ1-5
abundance: NA
v_gene: TRBV19

CDR3nt: TGTGCCAGCAGCCCGAGCGGGAGGGAGTTCTTC
CDR3aa: CASSPSGREFF
d_gene: TRBD2
j_gene: TRBJ2-1
abundance: NA
v_gene: TRBV12-3/TRBV12-4

CDR3nt: TGTGCCAGCAGTTTAAGTACAGCGGGGGGCCAAGAGACCCAGTACTTC
CDR3aa: CASSLSTAGGQETQYF
d_gene: TRBD2
j_gene: TRBJ2-5
abundance: NA
v_gene: TRBV27